This record concerns one T cell receptor (beta chain) sequence. Antigen: not known. These data originate in a study of CD8+CD57+ T cells in acquired aplastic anemia. Overall study: Sorted CD4+ and CD8+ cells gave a mean 3.2 ug DNA, range roughly 0.18 to 30 ug. The study's findings and limits: Roughly 31 CD8+ CDR3 sequences were shared between patients and controls.

The germline CDR1 and CDR2 sequences are SGDLS and YYNGEE. Trimming at V came to 3 bases and at J to 3 bases, leaving 2 bases not matched to a gene. This CDR3 is built from 15 residues. TCR beta VDJ and CDR3 were profiled, and genomic DNA was the template. TCRdb reanalysed the reads using MiXCR and keeps one entry per CDR3 protein. The table lists 150,000 to 200,000 distinct CDR3 sequences, 45% to 55% of them singletons. Only patients with CD8+CD57+ cell expansion on flow cytometry were chosen for sequencing. The enrolled patients all had severe acquired aplastic anemia. Each patient gave a blood sample that was collected before any therapy had been received.

The rearrangement joins TRBV9 to TRBJ1-3; 11 nucleotides align to TRBD1. The sequence was collected from a human donor with aplastic anemia. Sample: sorted CD4+, CD8+, or CD8+CD57+ T cells (not recorded which) from PBMCs. This chain's CDR3 is CASSEGQGDGNTIYF. CDR3 bases: TGTGCCAGCAGCGAGGGACAGGGGGATGGAAACACCATATATTTT.